The TCR beta chain under discussion was sequenced for a study of blood T cells in healthy people across ages. A sample-barcoded 5' primer and a J-beta primer mix were used in a second PCR of roughly 7 to 11 cycles. MiXCR, applied by TCRdb to the 5' RACE reads, yields one record per CDR3 protein. The sample has 750,000 or so distinct CDR3 sequences, around a quarter seen once; the top ten hold just under 9.5%. This clonotype was seen more than once but under ten times. Healthy Caucasian individuals from Russia aged roughly 6 to 100 were enrolled as donors. Researchers isolated at least 6 million PBMCs per sample. CDR3 length equals 11 residues. Germline V gives CDR1 SQVTM, CDR2 ANQGSEA. V lost 7 bases to trimming and J lost 7 bases, with 11 bases between them. The data also belong to a second study, concerning T cells of mothers and their children. That work adds: Three mothers and their six children, all healthy Caucasians, donated. Related mother-child pairs shared slightly more overlap than unrelated pairs, but the difference was non-significant.

The sequence came from a boy aged 5 to 17 in good health. The J gene is TRBJ2-1, the V gene TRBV29-1; the D gene is possibly TRBD1 (6 bases). The sequenced material came from blood. The CDR3 protein is CSARTGNEQFF. The CDR3 DNA reads TGCAGCGCCAGAACAGGGAATGAGCAGTTCTTC.